Shown below are 5 T cell receptor beta chains from a single sample sequenced in a study of blood T cell repertoires in COVID-19. The repertoire was sequenced with immunoSEQ multiplex PCR; TCRdb's copy has only in-frame clones and lacks some. This sample has some 170,000 clones, with roughly 81% found just once. Sequences were obtained from peripheral blood. These receptors were taken from a man aged 40-50 years with acute or convalescent COVID-19.

CDR3 sequence: CASSPRGLAGRNEQFF. The CDR3 DNA reads as TGTGCCAGCTCTCCCCGGGGACTAGCGGGCCGCAATGAGCAGTTCTTC. The V call is TRBV6-4, the J call TRBJ2-1; 12 bases are shared with TRBD2. The CDR3 loop spans 16 amino acids. Trimming cost V 8 bases and J 6 bases; bases outside gene matches: 11. The germline gives CDR1 MRHNA, CDR2 SNTAGT.

The chain uses TRBV4-1 and TRBJ1-4; perhaps TRBD1 as D (5 bases). The V gene's germline CDR1 is MGHRA and CDR2 YSYEKL. The CDR3 has 16 residues. V lost 3 bases, J lost 3 bases, and 14 bases lay in between. The CDR3 DNA reads TGCGCCAGCAGCCATCCCGGGGGGGTTGCTAATGAAAAACTGTTTTTT. It yields the protein CASSHPGGVANEKLFF.

The sample holds a few counts of this clone. This chain joins TRBV30 and TRBJ1-2; possibly TRBD1 for D (6 bases). The germline V and J ends were trimmed by 4 bases and 10 bases, with 13 bases remaining between them. This CDR3 has 11 residues. Looked up from germline, CDR1 is GTSNPN and CDR2 is SVGIG (reference sequence). CDR3 nucleotide sequence: TGTGCCTGGACTGGCCACAGGGACTACACCTTC. Translating it yields CAWTGHRDYTF. The full variable domain, with the rest looked up from reference TRBV30 and TRBJ1-2, is SQTIHQWPATLVQPVGSPLSLECTVEGTSNPNLYWYRQAAGRGLQLLFYSVGIGQISSEVPQNLSASRPQDRQFILSSKKLLLSDSGFYLCAWTGHRDYTFGSGTRLTVV.

The rearrangement links TRBV9 to TRBJ1-1; no definite D call. The CDR3 runs 15 residues. The V gene lost 0 bases and the J gene lost 1 base, with 10 bases spanning the gap. The germline CDR1 and CDR2 sequences are SGDLS and YYNGEE. The CDR3 nucleotides are TGTGCCAGCAGCGTAGATAATATGGCGAACACTGAAGCTTTCTTT. This gives the protein CASSVDNMANTEAFF.

The chain carries TRBV6-5 and TRBJ1-5; 8 bases align to TRBD1. V was pared by 7 bases and J by 2 bases, with 7 bases of the junction left unmatched. The germline V gene has CDR1 MNHEY and CDR2 SVGAGI. The CDR3 spans 15 residues. The CDR3 sequence: CASKLDRVGNQPQHF. DNA of the CDR3: TGTGCCAGCAAGTTGGACAGGGTGGGCAATCAGCCCCAGCATTTT.